The 21 T cell receptor beta chains reported below all come from one sample, sequenced in a study of Ad26.COV2.S vaccination and SARS-CoV-2 variants (dated by TCRdb to 2020 to 2022). Library preparation was by the immunoSEQ multiplex PCR assay. TCRdb carries this immuneACCESS record with in-frame sequences only. Its versions omit some clonotypes, under half of them owing to an unresolved V gene in the studies checked, with the rest unexplained. Recorded for this sample are approximately 280,000 clones; around 87% of them occurred a single time. The top ten constitute around 3% of the sample. The sample's treatment or condition, from its label and the paper: some 19 received Ad26.COV2.S at low or high dose, single or two shots; five or six received placebo; per-sample allocation not given. For vaccine and placebo recipients, repertoires were sequenced using samples collected on day 63 after the first injection.

Sequencing used peripheral blood, obtained in a trial of Ad26.COV2.S vaccine versus placebo. These receptor sequences come from a person aged 18 to 59 who received the Ad26.COV2.S COVID-19 vaccine or a placebo.

The gene calls are TRBV3-1 (or the pseudogene TRBV3-2) and TRBJ2-2; D gene unclear. The V gene's germline CDR1 is LGHDT and CDR2 YNNKEL (reference sequence). The CDR3 is 15 amino acids. V was clipped by 0 bases and J by 5 bases, with 10 bases between them. The CDR3 DNA sequence: TGTGCCAGCAGCCAAGATGTCCATTGGACCGGGGAGCTGTTTTTT. It translates to CASSQDVHWTGELFF.

This rearrangement joins TRBV12-5 to TRBJ2-2; 8 nucleotides match TRBD1. J gave up 6 bases and V 2 bases, and 8 bases lay outside the gene matches. Germline V lookup: CDR1 LGHNT, CDR2 FRNRAP. CDR3 length: 16 amino acids. The CDR3 DNA reads as TGTGCTAGTGGTTTGAGGGTCAGGGGGCTTCCCGGGGAGCTGTTTTTT. It is translated as CASGLRVRGLPGELFF.

The chain combines TRBV6-1 with TRBJ1-6; TRBD1 matches 8 bases. The CDR3 totals 15 residues. With 1 base clipped from V and 7 bases from J, the junction kept 3 bases outside the gene matches. CDR1 and CDR2 (germline): MNHNS, SASEGT. The chain's CDR3 is CASSEVWTGNSPLHF. CDR3 sequence (DNA): TGTGCCAGCAGTGAAGTGTGGACAGGGAATTCACCCCTCCACTTT.

V usage is TRBV7-3 and J usage is TRBJ2-3, with unresolved D. This CDR3 comprises 13 residues. Germline-derived CDR1 and CDR2 are SGHTA and FQGTGA. V lost 5 bases and J 3 bases, leaving 9 bases between the germline ends. CDR3 sequence (DNA): TGTGCCAGCAGCCCCCACGAGACAGATACGCAGTATTTT. It translates to CASSPHETDTQYF.

The gene calls are TRBV7-2 and TRBJ2-7, with D perhaps TRBD2 (5 bases). The CDR3 consists of 15 residues. V was shortened by 1 base and J by 1 base, with 11 bases between the two germline ends. The germline V gene has CDR1 SGHTA and CDR2 FQGNSA. The CDR3 DNA sequence: TGTGCCAGCAGCTTAGTTAGCGAAGGGTCCTACGAGCAGTACTTC. This translates into CASSLVSEGSYEQYF.

The chain recombines TRBV21-1 with TRBJ2-1; the table's TRBD2 call for D was not verified on the DNA. TRBV21-1 is a recognized pseudogene. This CDR3 spans 16 amino acids. The CDR3 sequence: CASSTRGLFPHNEQFF. The CDR3 nucleotides are TGTGCCAGCAGCACACGGGGACTTTTCCCTCACAATGAGCAGTTCTTC.

The chain carries TRBV7-8 and TRBJ1-5; no reliable D call. Trimming took 3 bases from V and 6 from J, leaving 12 bases between them. Germline V gene lookup returns CDR1 SGHVS and CDR2 FQNEAQ. The CDR3 consists of 14 residues. In DNA form, the CDR3 reads TGTGCCAGCAGCTTTTACGAGGCGGTTCAGCCCCAGCATTTT. Translation: CASSFYEAVQPQHF.

This chain connects TRBV2 to TRBJ2-5, with 8 bases that match TRBD1. CDR3 length: 15 residues. The trim removed 0 bases at V and 4 bases at J, leaving 4 bases unmatched. Germline CDR1 is SNHLY and CDR2 is FYNNEI. The CDR3, as DNA: TGTGCCAGCAGTGAAGCGCCCAGGGGGCGAGAGACCCAGTACTTC. This gives the protein CASSEAPRGRETQYF. Drawing the rest from reference TRBV2 and TRBJ2-5, the complete variable domain is EPEVTQTPSHQVTQMGQEVILRCVPISNHLYFYWYRQILGQKVEFLVSFYNNEISEKSEIFDDQFSVERPDGSNFTLKIRSTKLEDSAMYFCASSEAPRGRETQYFGPGTRLLVL.

This sequence joins TRBV7-3 and TRBJ1-1; TRBD1 might be the D (6 bases). Germline assignment: CDR1 SGHTA and CDR2 FQGTGA. The CDR3 extends over 14 amino acids. Between the trimmed V and J ends, which lost 2 bases and 1 base, there was a span of 8 bases. CDR3 in DNA: TGTGCCAGCAGCTTAGGGGGGCGGAACACTGAAGCTTTCTTT. Amino acid sequence: CASSLGGRNTEAFF.

This chain connects TRBV4-1 to TRBJ1-2; D not certain. Germline values: CDR1 MGHRA, CDR2 YSYEKL. The V gene lost 4 bases and the J gene lost 6 bases, with 12 bases spanning the gap. The CDR3 covers 13 residues. The CDR3 nucleotides read TGCGCCAGCAGCCCACGGGCGGAAGATGGCTACACCTTC. Its translation is CASSPRAEDGYTF.

In nucleotides, the CDR3 is TGCGCCAGCAGCTTCCGGGATGATGGGGCCTACACCTTC. Residues: CASSFRDDGAYTF. The chain joins TRBV5-1 to TRBJ1-2; tentatively, D is TRBD1 (5 bases). V was cut by 2 bases and J by 10 bases, with 15 bases left in between. The CDR3 is 13 amino acids. Germline assignment: CDR1 SGHRS and CDR2 YFSETQ.

The chain employs TRBV27 and TRBJ1-1; 8 bases map to TRBD1. CDR1 is MNHEY and CDR2 is SMNVEV in the germline V gene (reference sequence). The CDR3 sequence is 17 residues long. The trim removed 3 bases at V and 2 bases at J, leaving 11 bases unmatched. DNA for the CDR3: TGTGCCAGCAGTTTGTGGGCTCCGACAGGGGACAACACTGAAGCTTTCTTT. The encoded protein is CASSLWAPTGDNTEAFF.

A few counts support this clone. V and J are TRBV7-9 and TRBJ1-4; D might be TRBD1 (6 bases). This CDR3 has 13 residues. Germline lookup yields CDR1 SEHNR and CDR2 FQNEAQ (reference sequence). The V gene lost 2 bases and the J gene lost 6 bases, with 7 bases spanning the gap. The CDR3 here is CASSLSGDEKLFF. The CDR3 DNA reads TGTGCCAGCAGCTTATCAGGGGATGAAAAACTGTTTTTT.

The chain recombines TRBV5-1 with TRBJ2-3; 7 bases fit TRBD1. Trimming at V came to 4 bases and at J to 1 base, leaving 6 bases not matched to a gene. Per the germline V gene, CDR1 is SGHRS and CDR2 is YFSETQ. This CDR3 region has 15 residues. The CDR3: CASSKGQHRTDTQYF. CDR3 DNA sequence: TGCGCCAGCAGCAAGGGACAGCACCGCACAGATACGCAGTATTTT.

This sequence joins TRBV3-1 (or the pseudogene TRBV3-2) and TRBJ1-4; 10 bases map to TRBD1. The germline V gene has CDR1 LGHDT and CDR2 YNNKEL (reference sequence). This CDR3 has 16 residues. The J segment lost 10 bases and the V segment lost 0 bases, leaving 8 bases of the junction unmatched. The CDR3 sequence is CASSQDLRDRGGKLFF. CDR3 bases: TGTGCCAGCAGCCAAGACTTACGGGACAGGGGTGGAAAACTGTTTTTT.

For the CDR3, the DNA is TGCAGCGTTATGACAGGGGGGAGGACTGAAGCTTTCTTT. Protein sequence: CSVMTGGRTEAFF. This chain links TRBV29-1 with TRBJ1-1; 9 bases line up with TRBD1. CDR1 SQVTM and CDR2 ANQGSEA come from the germline V gene. This CDR3 region has 13 residues. The junction had 6 bases not matched to a gene; V was cut back by 5 bases and J by 5 bases. The full variable domain, in which reference TRBV29-1 and TRBJ1-1 provide the parts outside the CDR3, is SAVISQKPSRDICQRGTSLTIQCQVDSQVTMMFWYRQQPGQSLTLIATANQGSEATYESGFVIDKFPISRPNLTFSTLTVSNMSPEDSSIYLCSVMTGGRTEAFFGQGTRLTVV.

V is TRBV30 and J is TRBJ1-2; 7 bases map to TRBD1. J was trimmed by 8 bases and V by 2 bases; bases with no gene match: 5. This CDR3 contains 12 residues. Germline V gives CDR1 GTSNPN, CDR2 SVGIG (reference sequence). The CDR3 DNA reads TGTGCCTGGAGTCTAACAGGGGAGGGCTACACCTTC. Amino acid sequence: CAWSLTGEGYTF.

The chain has TRBV9 and TRBJ2-7, with D possibly TRBD2 on 5 matching bases. The CDR3 has 16 residues. V lost 0 bases and J lost 7, with 20 bases in between. CDR1 SGDLS and CDR2 YYNGEE come from the germline V gene. This CDR3 reads CASSVAIGGPWEEQYF. CDR3 bases: TGTGCCAGCAGCGTAGCTATCGGAGGCCCTTGGGAAGAGCAGTACTTC.

The V gene is TRBV15, the J gene TRBJ1-1; D gene unclear. This CDR3 has 15 residues. In germline, CDR1 is LNHNV, CDR2 YYDKDF (reference sequence). V lost 2 bases, J lost 1 base, and 11 bases lay in between. The CDR3 loop reads CATSRSISRNTEAFF. In DNA form, the CDR3 reads TGTGCCACCAGCAGATCCATAAGCAGGAACACTGAAGCTTTCTTT.

The chain couples TRBV10-1 to TRBJ2-7, with TRBD2 identical over 8 bases. Germline loops: CDR1 WNHNN, CDR2 SYGVQD (reference sequence). The CDR3 contains 13 residues. J gave up 6 bases and V 6 bases, and 7 bases lay outside the gene matches. CDR3 residues: CASSPGRGSEQYF. In DNA, the CDR3 is TGCGCCAGCAGCCCCGGGAGGGGGAGCGAGCAGTACTTC.

This rearrangement joins TRBV20-1 to TRBJ2-5; no firm D call. The CDR3 sequence is 11 residues long. V was shortened by 4 bases and J by 3 bases, with 6 bases between the two germline ends. Germline values: CDR1 DFQATT, CDR2 SNEGSKA (reference sequence). The CDR3 DNA follows: TGCAGTGCTACACGTAAAGAGACCCAGTACTTC. Translated: CSATRKETQYF.